These T cell receptor beta chains were read from a single sample in a study of T cell responses to AZD1222 COVID-19 vaccine. This table comes from immunoSEQ multiplex PCR, and its TCRdb copy is limited to in-frame clones, with some not included. The sample records 200,000 to 300,000 clones, 85% to 95% being singletons. Sequenced here: peripheral blood, sampled on day 0 of AZD1222 vaccination. All receptors derive from an adult in good health. Both conserved end residues are part of each CDR3. A D gene is named only where the DNA matches it firmly. Expanded clones are given a class, and other clones once, few, many or no size at all.

>NA|TRBV5-4|TRBD2|TRBJ2-2
TGTGCCAGCACCCGGGGGGGAAGAGCGAACACCGGGGAGCTGTTTTTT
CASTRGGRANTGELFF
>once|TRBV2|NA|TRBJ2-5
TGTGCCAGCAGTGAAGCTGGACAGTGGGGGACCCAGTACTTC
CASSEAGQWGTQYF
>NA|TRBV5-1|TRBD1|TRBJ2-5
TGCGCCAGCAGCTTGGGGACAGGGGGCAGCGAGACCCAGTACTTC
CASSLGTGGSETQYF
>NA|TRBV6-5|NA|TRBJ2-2
TGTGCCAGCTCCCGTTGGGGCGGGGAGCTGTTTTTT
CASSRWGGELFF
>NA|TRBV27|NA|TRBJ2-2
TGTGCCAGCAGGGTAGGACTGATGGCCACCGGGGAGCTGTTTTTT
CASRVGLMATGELFF
>NA|TRBV4-2|NA|TRBJ2-1
TGTGCCAGCAGCCCTTCGGGGAATGAGCAGTTCTTC
CASSPSGNEQFF
>NA|TRBV2|NA|TRBJ2-6
TGTGCCAGCGGAGGGGGGGCCGCCTCTGGGGCCAACGTCCTGACTTTC
CASGGGAASGANVLTF
>NA|TRBV5-1|TRBD1|TRBJ2-3
TGCGCCAGCAGCTCTGGTAGGACAGGGGGCACAGATACGCAGTATTTT
CASSSGRTGGTDTQYF
>NA|TRBV7-8|NA|TRBJ1-6
TGTGCCAGCAGCTTAGCTTTCGCAGGGAAGGGATATAATTCACCCCTCCACTTT
CASSLAFAGKGYNSPLHF
>NA|TRBV30|TRBD2|TRBJ2-1
TGTGCCTGGAGTGTAATAGGGAGGGGGCAGTTCTTC
CAWSVIGRGQFF
>NA|TRBV12-5|TRBD1|TRBJ1-5
TGTGCTAGTGGGGGACAGGGGGCGGGTCAGCCCCAGCATTTT
CASGGQGAGQPQHF
>NA|TRBV2|NA|TRBJ2-3
TGTGCCAGCAGTACAGGGAGAGGTACGCAGTATTTT
CASSTGRGTQYF
>NA|TRBV14|NA|TRBJ1-1
TGTGCCAGCAGCCATAGAGGATATTACATGAACACTGAAGCTTTCTTT
CASSHRGYYMNTEAFF
>NA|TRBV5-6|NA|TRBJ1-6
TGTGCCAGCAGCCCGGACGGGAGGAGGTCACCCCTCCACTTT
CASSPDGRRSPLHF
>NA|TRBV27|TRBD1|TRBJ1-1
TGTGCCAGCAGCCTCGCCCGACAGGGCCCGAACACTGAAGCTTTCTTT
CASSLARQGPNTEAFF
>NA|TRBV3-1/TRBV3-2|NA|TRBJ1-3
TGTGCCAGCAGCCAAGAGGGAGACACCATATATTTT
CASSQEGDTIYF
>NA|TRBV11-2|TRBD1|TRBJ2-7
TGTGCCAGCAGCCGGGACAGGGGAAGAGAGCAGTACTTC
CASSRDRGREQYF
>NA|TRBV15|NA|TRBJ1-4
TGTGCCACCAGCAGAGGGACACCCAGGGCTACTAATGAAAAACTGTTTTTT
CATSRGTPRATNEKLFF
>NA|TRBV4-1|TRBD2|TRBJ2-1
TGCGCCAGCAGCCTAGCGGGGGGGCCCAATGAGCAGTTCTTC
CASSLAGGPNEQFF
>NA|TRBV28|NA|TRBJ2-7
TGTGCCAGCAGTTATTCTAGGTTAGAGCAGTACTTC
CASSYSRLEQYF
>NA|TRBV19|NA|TRBJ2-7
TGTGCCAGTAGTATCAACCCGGGACCCTCCTGGGAGCAGTACTTC
CASSINPGPSWEQYF
>NA|TRBV18|NA|TRBJ1-1
TGTGCCAGCTCACCTCAGGGTTCGATGAACACTGAAGCTTTCTTT
CASSPQGSMNTEAFF
>once|TRBV24-1|NA|TRBJ2-1
TGTGCCACCAGTGATTTAAATGAGCAGTTCTTC
CATSDLNEQFF
>NA|TRBV2|NA|TRBJ1-5
TGTGCCAGCAGCCCCGAGGGTGGGGATCAGCCCCAGCATTTT
CASSPEGGDQPQHF
>once|TRBV6-4|TRBD1|TRBJ2-7
TGTGCCAGCAGTGGGGACAGGGAGGAGGTCGGCTCCTACGAGCAGTACTTC
CASSGDREEVGSYEQYF
>NA|TRBV6-2/TRBV6-3|TRBD2|TRBJ2-7
TGTGCCAGCAGTTGGGCGGGGGGGCCTTACGAGCAGTACTTC
CASSWAGGPYEQYF
>once|TRBV7-8|NA|TRBJ2-1
TGTGCCAGCAGCCAAACTAGAGATGGTGAGCAGTTCTTC
CASSQTRDGEQFF
>NA|TRBV6-6|TRBD1|TRBJ2-3
TGTGCCAGCAGTAAAGACAGGGGAGGTTTGGATACGCAGTATTTT
CASSKDRGGLDTQYF
>NA|TRBV29-1|TRBD1|TRBJ2-2
TGCAGCGTTGAACGAGACAGGGATGGCGGGGAGCTGTTTTTT
CSVERDRDGGELFF
>once|TRBV12-5|NA|TRBJ1-5
TGTGCTAGTGGTTTGGTCCTTCGGGAGGCCAATCAGCCCCAGCATTTT
CASGLVLREANQPQHF
>once|TRBV9|TRBD2|TRBJ2-1
TGTGCCAGCAGCCCTCGGGGGGGACGCCTGAACAATGAGCAGTTCTTC
CASSPRGGRLNNEQFF
>NA|TRBV7-2|NA|TRBJ2-1
TGTGCCAGCAGCCCCATAACAGCCTACAATGAGCAGTTCTTC
CASSPITAYNEQFF
>NA|TRBV3-1/TRBV3-2|NA|TRBJ1-2
TGTGCCAGCAGTCCTACGGGGGATGTCAACTATGGCTACACCTTC
CASSPTGDVNYGYTF
>NA|TRBV25-1|TRBD1|TRBJ2-3
TGTGCCAGCACTGGACAGGGAACAGATACGCAGTATTTT
CASTGQGTDTQYF
>NA|TRBV11-2|TRBD1|TRBJ2-5
TGTGCCAGCAGCTGGGACAGGGGAGGGGAGACCCAGTACTTC
CASSWDRGGETQYF
>NA|TRBV5-1|TRBD1|TRBJ1-2
TGCGCCAGCAGCTTGTACGGACAGGGCTATGGCTACACCTTC
CASSLYGQGYGYTF
>NA|TRBV5-1|NA|TRBJ2-7
TGCGCCAGCAGCTTGGGAGAGGGAAAAGTCTACGAGCAGTACTTC
CASSLGEGKVYEQYF
>NA|TRBV19|TRBD2|TRBJ2-3
TGTGCCAGTAGTATCCCGCTAGCGGCTTCAGATACGCAGTATTTT
CASSIPLAASDTQYF
>NA|TRBV28|TRBD2|TRBJ2-2
TGTGCCAGCCATCTAGCGGGAGGGCCCCCCGGGGAGCTGTTTTTT
CASHLAGGPPGELFF
>NA|TRBV28|NA|TRBJ1-1
TGTGCCAGCAGTTTAAGGGGTCCGACGGAGGCTTTCTTT
CASSLRGPTEAFF
>NA|TRBV7-9|TRBD1|TRBJ1-2
TGTGCCAGCACCACTGGACAGGGGGCAAGCTATGGCTACACCTTC
CASTTGQGASYGYTF
>NA|TRBV30|NA|TRBJ2-7
TGTGCCTGGAGTGTACGCCGGAGCGAGCAGTACTTC
CAWSVRRSEQYF